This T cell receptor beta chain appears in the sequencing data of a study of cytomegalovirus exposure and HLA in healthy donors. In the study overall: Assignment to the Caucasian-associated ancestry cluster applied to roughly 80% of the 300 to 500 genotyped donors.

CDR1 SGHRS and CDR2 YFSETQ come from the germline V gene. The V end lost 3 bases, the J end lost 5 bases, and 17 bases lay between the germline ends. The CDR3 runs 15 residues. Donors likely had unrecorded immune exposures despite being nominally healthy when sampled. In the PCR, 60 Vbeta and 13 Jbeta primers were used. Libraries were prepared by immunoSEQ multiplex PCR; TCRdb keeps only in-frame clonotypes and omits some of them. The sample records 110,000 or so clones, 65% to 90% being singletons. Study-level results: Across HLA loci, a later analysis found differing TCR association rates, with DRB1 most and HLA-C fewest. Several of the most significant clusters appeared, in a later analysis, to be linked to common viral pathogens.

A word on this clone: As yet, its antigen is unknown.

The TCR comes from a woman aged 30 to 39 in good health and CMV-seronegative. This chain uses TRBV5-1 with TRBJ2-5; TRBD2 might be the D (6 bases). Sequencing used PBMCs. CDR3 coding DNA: TGCGCCAGCAGCTACTTCGGACTAACTGGGGAGACCCAGTACTTC. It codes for CASSYFGLTGETQYF.